The 3 T cell receptor beta chains below were found in one sample sequenced in a study of CD8+ T cells in alopecia areata. Specified treatment: oral pan-JAK inhibitor, 5-10 mg twice daily. Extracted RNA was reverse transcribed, and the resulting cDNA served as sequencing template. The table came from immunoSEQ multiplex PCR; TCRdb's copy has only in-frame clones and leaves some out. The sample consists of under 250,000 clones, 50% to 60% of them appearing once. This specimen consisted of CD4+ T cells sorted from blood, obtained at week 4, from a patient treated with tofacitinib. The receptors stem from a human donor with alopecia areata.

The V and J genes are TRBV5-1 and TRBJ2-7; 7 bases map to TRBD1. V gave up 4 bases and J gave up 6 bases; unmatched junction bases: 7. The germline V gene has CDR1 SGHRS and CDR2 YFSETQ. This CDR3 is 13 amino acids long. In DNA, the CDR3 is TGCGCCAGCAGCACGCAACAGGGGACCGAGCAGTACTTC. It specifies CASSTQQGTEQYF.

The V and J genes are TRBV6-1 and TRBJ2-6, with 7 bases matching TRBD1. There are 18 residues in the CDR3. The V and J ends lost 4 bases and 0 bases, in that order; junction bases with no gene match: 9. Per the germline V gene, CDR1 is MNHNS and CDR2 is SASEGT. The CDR3 loop reads CASSGWTGSSSGANVLTF. Here the CDR3 DNA reads TGTGCCAGCAGTGGGTGGACAGGTTCGAGCTCTGGGGCCAACGTCCTGACTTTC.

This clone was detected a few times. The same CDR3 can be traced to other DNA sequences in this sample. The rearrangement links TRBV18 to TRBJ1-1; TRBD1 aligns across 9 bases. With 0 bases clipped from V and 6 bases from J, the junction kept 2 bases outside the gene matches. Germline loops: CDR1 KGHSH, CDR2 LQKENI. This CDR3 spans 14 amino acids. CDR3 bases: TGTGCCAGCTCACCACCGGGACAGGGAGCTGAAGCTTTCTTT. Translated, it gives CASSPPGQGAEAFF.